Presented here are 27 T cell receptor beta chains from one specimen sequenced in a study of shared clonotypes between healthy human individuals. CD8 cells classed as naive were CD45RO-negative and positively selected for CCR7, excluding terminally differentiated effector memory CD45RA+ cells. TCRdb's copy holds only in-frame clones and misses some; the assay was immunoSEQ multiplex PCR. The table has 650,000 to 800,000 clones, about 90% seen once. Sequencing was done on a sample of naive CD8+ T cells sorted from blood. Receptors originate from a man aged 25 to 45 in good health.

The chain links TRBV27 to TRBJ1-2; 8 bases are shared with TRBD1. This CDR3 has 15 residues. CDR1 is MNHEY, CDR2 SMNVEV, per germline (reference sequence). With 2 bases clipped from V and 6 bases from J, the junction kept 8 bases outside the gene matches. This CDR3 reads CASSLAGQGSNGYTF. The CDR3 nucleotides are TGTGCCAGCAGTTTAGCCGGACAGGGTTCGAATGGCTACACCTTC.

This CDR3 reads CASSYPEGTGEETQYF. The DNA for the CDR3 is TGTGCCAGCAGTTACCCGGAGGGAACGGGGGAGGAGACCCAGTACTTC. The chain carries TRBV6-5 and TRBJ2-5, with a possible D match to TRBD2 (6 bases). Germline V CDR1 and CDR2: MNHEY, SVGAGI. CDR3 length: 16 amino acids. Trimming pared 2 bases from V and 5 bases from J, leaving 18 bases between.

The chain links TRBV7-9 to TRBJ1-1; D not resolved. The V gene lost 6 bases and the J gene lost 7 bases, with 12 bases spanning the gap. Looked up from germline, CDR1 is SEHNR and CDR2 is FQNEAQ (reference sequence). The length of the CDR3 is 12 residues. The CDR3, as DNA: TGTGCCAGCAGATTCGGTGGGGATGAAGCTTTCTTT. It codes for CASRFGGDEAFF.

As to this clone: Other DNA sequences within the sample encode an identical CDR3. V usage is TRBV10-3 and J usage is TRBJ2-3; 10 nucleotides align to TRBD2. This CDR3 has 15 residues. Germline values: CDR1 ENHRY, CDR2 SYGVKD. The trim removed 3 bases at V and 2 bases at J, leaving 2 bases unmatched. The CDR3 loop reads CAISDLAGVTDTQYF. DNA for the CDR3: TGTGCCATCAGTGATCTAGCGGGAGTCACAGATACGCAGTATTTT.

This clone was seen many times. The V call is TRBV4-3, the J call TRBJ2-1; TRBD2 matches at 13 bases. In germline, CDR1 is LGHNA, CDR2 YSLEER. V lost 4 bases and J lost 4; bases outside the gene matches: 4. The CDR3 loop spans 16 amino acids. The CDR3 loop reads CASSRGTSGDYNEQFF. CDR3 sequence (DNA): TGCGCCAGCAGCCGAGGGACTAGCGGGGATTACAATGAGCAGTTCTTC.

The chain carries TRBV10-1 and TRBJ2-5; no firm D call. Trimming cost V 1 base and J 2 bases, with 5 bases left between them. Germline CDR1 is WNHNN and CDR2 is SYGVQD (reference sequence). The CDR3 is 13 residues long. CDR3 in DNA: TGCGCCAGCAGTGAGTTCCTGCAAGAGACCCAGTACTTC. Residues: CASSEFLQETQYF.

This chain uses TRBV18 with TRBJ2-5; D remains unclear. Germline V gives CDR1 KGHSH, CDR2 LQKENI. Trimming pared 3 bases from V and 4 bases from J, leaving 9 bases between. This CDR3 has 13 amino acids. The CDR3 loop is CASSPPVAETQYF. In nucleotides, the CDR3 is TGTGCCAGCTCACCCCCAGTGGCAGAGACCCAGTACTTC.

The rearrangement links TRBV2 to TRBJ2-7; D might be TRBD1 or TRBD2, each matching 5 bases. The V and J ends lost 7 bases and 3 bases respectively, with 10 bases between them. The CDR3 covers 12 residues. Germline V lookup: CDR1 SNHLY, CDR2 FYNNEI. CDR3 residues: CASKGTYYEQYF. CDR3 DNA sequence: TGTGCCAGCAAAGGGACCTACTACGAGCAGTACTTC.

The V gene is TRBV5-4, the J gene TRBJ1-5; 7 nucleotides align to TRBD1. Trimming at V came to 5 bases and at J to 0 bases, leaving 14 bases not matched to a gene. CDR3 length equals 18 residues. Looked up from germline, CDR1 is SGHNT and CDR2 is YYREEE (reference sequence). The DNA for the CDR3 is TGTGCCAGCAGTAAATTCGGGACAGTTTCCCATAGCAATCAGCCCCAGCATTTT. Translating gives CASSKFGTVSHSNQPQHF. Together with reference TRBV5-4 and TRBJ1-5, the CDR3 gives the full variable domain: ETGVTQSPTHLIKTRGQQVTLRCSSQSGHNTVSWYQQALGQGPQFIFQYYREEENGRGNFPPRFSGLQFPNYSSELNVNALELDDSALYLCASSKFGTVSHSNQPQHFGDGTRLSIL.

This sequence joins TRBV5-1 and TRBJ2-5; TRBD2 might be the D (5 bases). In germline, CDR1 is SGHRS, CDR2 YFSETQ. V was trimmed by 5 bases and J by 0 bases, leaving 8 bases between them. The CDR3 is 13 residues long. The CDR3 DNA reads TGCGCCAGCAGGGACTCGTACCAAGAGACCCAGTACTTC. Protein product: CASRDSYQETQYF.

This chain connects TRBV27 to TRBJ2-3; D remains unclear. The germline V gene has CDR1 MNHEY and CDR2 SMNVEV (reference sequence). Deletions cut 4 bases from V and 1 base from J, with 6 bases between. This CDR3 has 13 amino acids. Here the CDR3 DNA reads TGTGCCAGCAGTTGGTTCGGCACAGATACGCAGTATTTT. Translating gives CASSWFGTDTQYF.

This chain uses TRBV7-6 with TRBJ2-5; 7 bases fit TRBD2. The CDR3 length is 16 residues. The V and J ends lost 4 bases and 5 bases, in that order; junction bases with no gene match: 13. Per the germline V gene, CDR1 is SGHVS and CDR2 is FNYEAQ. CDR3 amino acids: CASSSRGLARGETQYF. CDR3 bases: TGTGCCAGCAGCTCCCGTGGTCTAGCGCGGGGGGAGACCCAGTACTTC.

This chain connects TRBV2 to TRBJ2-1, with D perhaps matching TRBD2 (5 bases). The CDR3 is 17 residues long. CDR1 and CDR2 from the germline V gene are SNHLY and FYNNEI. The V and J ends lost 3 bases and 4 bases respectively, with 19 bases between them. The CDR3 is CASSDTPPLTGYNEQFF. The CDR3 DNA follows: TGTGCCAGCAGTGACACCCCCCCACTGACGGGGTACAATGAGCAGTTCTTC. Full variable domain (remainder filled in from reference TRBV2 and TRBJ2-1): EPEVTQTPSHQVTQMGQEVILRCVPISNHLYFYWYRQILGQKVEFLVSFYNNEISEKSEIFDDQFSVERPDGSNFTLKIRSTKLEDSAMYFCASSDTPPLTGYNEQFFGPGTRLTVL.

The chain joins TRBV27 to TRBJ2-1; D might be TRBD2 (5 bases). Trimming removed 5 bases from V and 0 bases from J, with 11 bases in between. Germline CDR1 MNHEY, CDR2 SMNVEV (reference sequence). This CDR3 has 15 amino acids. The CDR3 is CASSPLGGSYNEQFF. The DNA of the CDR3 is TGTGCCAGCAGTCCCCTAGGAGGCTCCTACAATGAGCAGTTCTTC.

This chain uses TRBV10-1 with TRBJ2-7, with TRBD2 identical over 11 bases. V was clipped by 3 bases and J by 2 bases; unmatched bases: 0. The CDR3 runs 14 residues. Germline V lookup: CDR1 WNHNN, CDR2 SYGVQD (reference sequence). The CDR3 loop is CASSELAGAYEQYF. DNA for the CDR3: TGCGCCAGCAGTGAACTAGCGGGAGCCTACGAGCAGTACTTC.

As to this clone: The sample carries other DNA sequences with the same CDR3. J is TRBJ2-3 and V is TRBV9; D remains unclear. Germline V gene lookup returns CDR1 SGDLS and CDR2 YYNGEE. CDR3 length equals 12 residues. Trimming removed 0 bases at V and 4 bases at J, with 3 bases between. The CDR3 region has the DNA TGTGCCAGCAGCGTAGTTGCAGATACGCAGTATTTT. It codes for CASSVVADTQYF.

The V gene is TRBV6-4, the J gene TRBJ2-5, with 10 bases matching TRBD2. The CDR3 sequence is 14 residues long. Germline V CDR1 and CDR2: MRHNA, SNTAGT. Trimming at V came to 2 bases and at J to 7 bases, leaving 4 bases not matched to a gene. This CDR3 is CASSDLAGAGTQYF. In nucleotides, the CDR3 is TGTGCCAGCAGTGACCTAGCGGGGGCAGGGACCCAGTACTTC.

The chain has TRBV28 and TRBJ1-5; 9 nucleotides agree with TRBD1. Unmatched junction bases numbered 5, after V lost 6 bases and J lost 2 bases. Germline V gives CDR1 MDHEN, CDR2 SYDVKM. The CDR3 runs 15 residues. For the CDR3, the DNA is TGTGCCAGCAGAGACAGGGGGTTTCGCAATCAGCCCCAGCATTTT. Translated: CASRDRGFRNQPQHF.

This chain connects TRBV28 to TRBJ1-3; D might be TRBD1 (6 bases). Germline values: CDR1 MDHEN, CDR2 SYDVKM. The CDR3 sequence is 16 residues long. Trimming took off 5 bases at V and 0 bases at J, with 14 bases between the two ends. This chain's CDR3 is CASSTLGGSSGNTIYF. The CDR3 DNA is TGTGCCAGCAGTACCCTAGGGGGGAGCTCTGGAAACACCATATATTTT. Based on the CDR3 plus reference TRBV28 and TRBJ1-3, the full variable domain is DVKVTQSSRYLVKRTGEKVFLECVQDMDHENMFWYRQDPGLGLRLIYFSYDVKMKEKGDIPEGYSVSREKKERFSLILESASTNQTSMYLCASSTLGGSSGNTIYFGEGSWLTVV.

The chain combines TRBV27 with TRBJ2-3, with D maybe TRBD2 (5 bases). CDR3 length equals 14 residues. Germline assignment: CDR1 MNHEY and CDR2 SMNVEV (reference sequence). V lost 3 bases to trimming and J lost 1 base, with 8 bases between them. CDR3 region: CASSLAAGTDTQYF. The CDR3 nucleotides are TGTGCCAGCAGTTTGGCAGCGGGCACAGATACGCAGTATTTT.

V is TRBV29-1 and J is TRBJ2-1; D not resolved. The CDR3 consists of 14 residues. V was pared by 7 bases and J by 0 bases, with 13 bases between. CDR1 and CDR2 from the germline V gene are SQVTM and ANQGSEA. Here the CDR3 DNA reads TGCAGCGCCCTCCTGTCAGTCTCCTACAATGAGCAGTTCTTC. Amino acid sequence: CSALLSVSYNEQFF.

This chain links TRBV6-5 with TRBJ2-7, with 9 positions matching TRBD1. J lost 4 bases, V lost 5 bases, and 6 bases had no gene match. Germline V lookup: CDR1 MNHEY, CDR2 SVGAGI. This CDR3 region has 14 residues. CDR3 coding DNA: TGTGCCAGCAGTGTCGGGACAGGGCGTTACGAGCAGTACTTC. This sequence encodes CASSVGTGRYEQYF.

This chain's CDR3 is CASSQDLKRGNTEAFF. The CDR3, as DNA: TGCGCCAGCAGCCAAGATCTAAAAAGGGGGAACACTGAAGCTTTCTTT. The gene calls are TRBV4-1 and TRBJ1-1; D may be TRBD1 (5 bases). The CDR3 loop spans 16 amino acids. CDR1 is MGHRA, CDR2 YSYEKL, per germline. V was trimmed by 0 bases and J by 1 base, leaving 12 bases between them.

The rearrangement links TRBV7-8 to TRBJ2-5; 8 bases map to TRBD1. Unmatched junction bases numbered 6, after V lost 5 bases and J lost 4 bases. The CDR3 is 14 amino acids. The germline V gene has CDR1 SGHVS and CDR2 FQNEAQ. For the CDR3, the DNA is TGTGCCAGCAGCCAAGGACAGGGAAGAGAGACCCAGTACTTC. This codes for CASSQGQGRETQYF.

The chain employs TRBV27 and TRBJ2-5; the match to TRBD1 covers 11 bases. Germline-derived CDR1 and CDR2 are MNHEY and SMNVEV (reference sequence). The CDR3 runs 17 residues. The junction had 13 bases not matched to a gene; V was cut back by 5 bases and J by 5 bases. The CDR3 sequence is CASSPMGTGGSWETQYF. The CDR3 nucleotides read TGTGCCAGCAGTCCAATGGGGACAGGGGGAAGTTGGGAGACCCAGTACTTC.

The chain uses TRBV9 and TRBJ2-3; D is uncertain. CDR1 is SGDLS, CDR2 YYNGEE, per germline. The V gene lost 5 bases and the J gene lost 8 bases, with 18 bases spanning the gap. The CDR3 loop spans 14 amino acids. The CDR3 nucleotides are TGTGCCAGCAGTGACGTAGTTTATTCGGGTACGCAGTATTTT. It translates to CASSDVVYSGTQYF. Looking up the rest from reference TRBV9 and TRBJ2-3 gives the full variable domain: DSGVTQTPKHLITATGQRVTLRCSPRSGDLSVYWYQQSLDQGLQFLIQYYNGEERAKGNILERFSAQQFPDLHSELNLSSLELGDSALYFCASSDVVYSGTQYFGPGTRLTVL.

CDR3 sequence: CASSSSGLHTGELFF. The DNA for the CDR3 is TGTGCCAGCAGCTCTTCGGGACTTCACACCGGGGAGCTGTTTTTT. The V and J genes are TRBV7-3 and TRBJ2-2; possibly TRBD2 for D (6 bases). The CDR3 length is 15 residues. Germline CDR1 is SGHTA and CDR2 is FQGTGA. The ends were cut back, 4 bases at V and 3 bases at J, with 12 bases in the middle.